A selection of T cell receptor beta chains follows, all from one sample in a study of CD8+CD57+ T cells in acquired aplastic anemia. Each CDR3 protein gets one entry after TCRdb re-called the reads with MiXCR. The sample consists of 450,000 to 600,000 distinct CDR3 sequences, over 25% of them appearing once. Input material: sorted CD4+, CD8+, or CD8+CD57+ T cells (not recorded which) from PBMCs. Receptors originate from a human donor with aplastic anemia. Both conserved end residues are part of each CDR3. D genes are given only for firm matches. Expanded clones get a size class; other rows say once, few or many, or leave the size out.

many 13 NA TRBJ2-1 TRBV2 CASSGQGFDEQFF TGTGCCAGCAGTGGGCAGGGTTTTGATGAGCAGTTCTTC
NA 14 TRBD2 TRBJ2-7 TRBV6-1 CASSVAGASYEQYF TGTGCCAGCAGTGTTGCGGGAGCCTCCTACGAGCAGTACTTC
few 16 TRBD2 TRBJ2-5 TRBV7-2 CASSTIRLAGEETQYF TGTGCCAGCAGCACAATACGACTAGCGGGAGAAGAGACCCAGTACTTC
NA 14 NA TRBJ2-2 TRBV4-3 CASSHKRDTGELFF TGCGCCAGCAGCCATAAAAGGGACACCGGGGAGCTGTTTTTT
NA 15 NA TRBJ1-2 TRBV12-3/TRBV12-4 CASGFPQGANYGYTF TGTGCCAGCGGTTTCCCACAGGGAGCTAACTATGGCTACACCTTC
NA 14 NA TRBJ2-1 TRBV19 CASSIAGFHNEQFF TGTGCCAGTAGTATAGCGGGATTCCACAATGAGCAGTTCTTC
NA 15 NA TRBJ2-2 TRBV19 CACRPGHTLIGELFF TGTGCCTGTAGACCGGGACACACCCTGATAGGGGAGCTGTTTTTT
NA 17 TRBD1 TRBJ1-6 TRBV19 CASSTPPRDRVDSPLHF TGTGCCAGTAGTACCCCCCCTAGGGACAGGGTGGATTCACCCCTCCACTTT
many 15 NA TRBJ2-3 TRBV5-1 CASSLRALGTDTQYF TGCGCCAGCAGCTTGCGAGCTCTTGGTACAGATACGCAGTATTTT
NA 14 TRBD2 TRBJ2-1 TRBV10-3 CAIQGGGPHNEQFF TGTGCCATCCAGGGCGGGGGGCCACACAATGAGCAGTTCTTC
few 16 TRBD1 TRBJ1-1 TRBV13 CASSKRQGARNTEAFF TGTGCCAGCAGCAAACGACAGGGTGCAAGGAACACTGAAGCTTTCTTT
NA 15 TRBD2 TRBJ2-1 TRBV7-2 CASSLTIAGGNEQFF TGTGCCAGCAGCTTAACGATCGCGGGGGGCAATGAGCAGTTCTTC
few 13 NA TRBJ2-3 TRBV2 CASSNSVSDTQYF TGTGCCAGCAGTAATTCGGTGTCAGATACGCAGTATTTT
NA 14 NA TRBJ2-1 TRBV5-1 CASSLPAGGTGPFF TGCGCCAGCAGCCTACCAGCGGGGGGGACAGGGCCGTTCTTC
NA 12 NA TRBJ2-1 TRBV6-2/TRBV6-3 CASSPGVEKQFF TGTGCCAGCAGTCCAGGAGTGGAAAAGCAGTTCTTC
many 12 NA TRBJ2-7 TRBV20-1 CSARQTSYEQYF TGCAGTGCTAGGCAGACTAGCTACGAGCAGTACTTC